The rows below give T cell receptor beta chains drawn from one sample of a study of cytomegalovirus exposure and HLA in healthy donors. TCRdb keeps only in-frame clones here, not all; method: immunoSEQ multiplex PCR. Among 150,000 to 200,000 clones listed, approximately 80% were seen once. Material for sequencing was PBMCs. Every receptor here comes from a young man in good health and CMV-seronegative. Both conserved end residues are part of each CDR3. D genes are given only for firm matches. Clone size is not always given. Where it is, it says once, few, many or a class for expanded clones.

TRBJ2-7 | - | TRBV14 | TRBD2 | TGTGCCAGCAGCCAGATAGCGGGTTTTCCCTACGAGCAGTACTTC | CASSQIAGFPYEQYF
TRBJ2-4 | once | TRBV19 | TRBD1 | TGTGCCACCGGGGACAGCATAAACATTCAGTACTTC | CATGDSINIQYF
TRBJ1-5 | - | TRBV28 | - | TGTGCCAGCAGTACTATTCGCTCGACTTGGACAGTCGTCGGTCAGCCCCAGCATTTT | CASSTIRSTWTVVGQPQHF
TRBJ2-4 | - | TRBV5-6 | TRBD2 | TGTGCCAGCAGCTTGACTAGCGTCAACATTCAGTACTTC | CASSLTSVNIQYF
TRBJ2-1 | few | TRBV7-3 | - | TGTGCCAGCAGCCGGAAGGAGGGAACCGTCTACAATGAGCAGTTCTTC | CASSRKEGTVYNEQFF
TRBJ2-7 | - | TRBV27 | TRBD2 | TGTGCCAGCAGTCCCTCGCGGGGGTTCTACGAGCAGTACTTC | CASSPSRGFYEQYF
TRBJ1-5 | few | TRBV29-1 | TRBD1 | TGCAGCGTGGGGGGGACAGGGGGCAGGGAAAATCAGCCCCAGCATTTT | CSVGGTGGRENQPQHF
TRBJ2-7 | - | TRBV2 | - | TGTGCCAGCAGTGAAGACTTATCCTCCTACGAGCAGTACTTC | CASSEDLSSYEQYF
TRBJ1-2 | - | TRBV11-2 | - | TGTGCCAGCAGCCCGAGTAGGGGGAGCAATGGCTACACCTTC | CASSPSRGSNGYTF
TRBJ1-5 | - | TRBV19 | TRBD1 | TGTGCCAGTAACAGGGGGGAGGGCAATCAGCCCCAGCATTTT | CASNRGEGNQPQHF
TRBJ2-4 | - | TRBV27 | TRBD1 | TGTGCCAGCAGTCCCGGACAGGGGGCGAGCATTCAGTACTTC | CASSPGQGASIQYF
TRBJ2-7 | - | TRBV30 | TRBD1 | TGTGCCTGGAACACAGGGGGCGGGCAGTACTTC | CAWNTGGGQYF
TRBJ2-3 | - | TRBV18 | - | TGTGCCAGCTCCCGGTTGACCGGGAGCACAGATACGCAGTATTTT | CASSRLTGSTDTQYF
TRBJ1-6 | - | TRBV2 | - | TGTGCCAGCAGTGAAACCTCTAGCTCCTATAATTCACCCCTCCACTTT | CASSETSSSYNSPLHF
TRBJ1-2 | - | TRBV29-1 | - | TGCAGCGCCCTCCTCCCAGGGAACTATGGCTACACCTTC | CSALLPGNYGYTF
TRBJ1-1 | - | TRBV7-9 | - | TGTTCCAGCAGCTTAGGGGGGCCAATGAACACTGAAGCTTTCTTT | CSSSLGGPMNTEAFF
TRBJ1-1 | - | TRBV27 | - | TGTGCCAGCGGCAGGGTAAGATACACTGAAGCTTTCTTT | CASGRVRYTEAFF
TRBJ2-1 | - | TRBV4-1 | TRBD2 | TGCGCCAGCAGCCCCGGACTAGCGGTCTACAATGAGCAGTTCTTC | CASSPGLAVYNEQFF
TRBJ2-7 | - | TRBV5-5 | TRBD1 | TGTGCCAGCAGCTTACACCGATTGACAGGGGGCATCTACGAGCAGTACTTC | CASSLHRLTGGIYEQYF
TRBJ2-1 | - | TRBV5-6 | TRBD1 | TGTGCCAGCAGCTTGGGGACAGGGGGTCACAATGAGCAGTTCTTC | CASSLGTGGHNEQFF
TRBJ2-7 | - | TRBV7-9 | - | TGTGCCAGCAGCTTCCAGGGTTGGGGATACTTC | CASSFQGWGYF
TRBJ1-2 | - | TRBV28 | - | TGTGCCAGCAGTATCCAAGGGGAGGACTATGGCTACACCTTC | CASSIQGEDYGYTF
TRBJ2-5 | - | TRBV5-1 | TRBD2 | TGCGCCAGCAGCTCGGGACTAGCGGAGACCCAGTACTTC | CASSSGLAETQYF